These 15 T cell receptor beta chains were sequenced from one sample in a study of sequential checkpoint blockade in melanoma. The method was immunoSEQ multiplex PCR; TCRdb's version includes in-frame clones alone and lacks a portion of them. The data show about 18,000 clones, approximately 26% seen once. As to treatment: randomized to nivolumab then ipilimumab (arm A) or the reverse (arm B). The source material was tumor tissue (inferred from file names), sampled from a patient given nivolumab and ipilimumab in sequence. The receptors come from a human donor with melanoma.

The V gene is TRBV2, the J gene TRBJ1-3; a possible D gene is TRBD1 (5 bases). The V end lost 4 bases, the J end lost 0 bases, and 13 bases lay between the germline ends. The CDR3 is made up of 16 amino acids. Per germline, CDR1 SNHLY and CDR2 FYNNEI. The chain's CDR3 is CASSAIRGASGNTIYF. The DNA for the CDR3 is TGTGCCAGCAGTGCCATAAGGGGCGCCTCTGGAAACACCATATATTTT.

This clone was seen a few times. V gene TRBV25-1 combines with J gene TRBJ2-1; D gene unclear. CDR3 length equals 15 residues. CDR1 and CDR2 from the germline V gene are MGHDK and SYGVNS. The ends were cut back, 8 bases at V and 5 bases at J, with 19 bases in the middle. The CDR3 DNA reads as TGTGCCAGCGCCCCAACCTCCAAGGCAAACAATGAGCAGTTCTTC. Translating it yields CASAPTSKANNEQFF.

The chain links TRBV6-8 to TRBJ2-1; no definite D call. The CDR3 sequence is 12 residues long. Germline V gives CDR1 MNHGY, CDR2 SAAAGT. The V and J ends lost 2 bases and 9 bases respectively, with 8 bases between them. The CDR3 reads CASSYGLSEQFF. CDR3 nucleotide sequence: TGTGCCAGCAGTTACGGATTGAGTGAGCAGTTCTTC.

This clone was counted a few times. The genes are TRBV11-3 and TRBJ2-2; TRBD2 is a possible D gene (5 bases). Germline V CDR1 and CDR2: SGHNT, YENEEA. V was clipped by 5 bases and J by 1 base, with 11 bases between them. This CDR3 has 15 amino acids. In DNA, the CDR3 is TGTGCCAGCAGCCCGGAGGCAGGGAACACCGGGGAGCTGTTTTTT. This gives the protein CASSPEAGNTGELFF.

The gene calls are TRBV28 and TRBJ2-3, with D possibly being TRBD1 (6 bases). There are 15 residues in the CDR3. Between the trimmed V and J ends, which lost 4 bases and 7 bases, there was a span of 18 bases. Per the germline V gene, CDR1 is MDHEN and CDR2 is SYDVKM. The CDR3 nucleotides read TGTGCCAGCAGTTCCGGGACAACCTCTGTTAATACGCAGTATTTT. Translation: CASSSGTTSVNTQYF.

The genes are TRBV14 and TRBJ1-2; no firm D call. CDR1 is SGHDN, CDR2 FVKESK, per germline. Trimming pared 1 base from V and 5 bases from J, leaving 14 bases between. The CDR3 length is 15 residues. Written as DNA, the CDR3 is TGTGCCAGCAGCCAAGGAGGGTTAAAGGCGTATGGCTACACCTTC. Translation gives CASSQGGLKAYGYTF.

This clone was observed many times. The genes are TRBV6-8 and TRBJ2-7, with D perhaps matching TRBD1 (6 bases). V lost 9 bases to trimming and J lost 1 base, with 16 bases between them. The germline gives CDR1 MNHGY, CDR2 SAAAGT. The CDR3 is 14 amino acids. DNA for the CDR3: TGTGCCAGTTGTACACCGGGACATTCCTACGAGCAGTACTTC. Its translation is CASCTPGHSYEQYF.

This chain uses TRBV28 with TRBJ2-7; D possibly corresponds to TRBD1 (5 bases). CDR1 is MDHEN and CDR2 is SYDVKM in the germline V gene. V was pared by 1 base and J by 7 bases, with 20 bases between. The CDR3 runs 16 residues. This CDR3 is CASSLLQAGRSREQYF. CDR3 sequence (DNA): TGTGCCAGCAGTTTATTACAGGCCGGCAGGTCGAGGGAGCAGTACTTC.

The chain is built from TRBV29-1 and TRBJ1-2; 9 bases line up with TRBD1. V was pared by 4 bases and J by 1 base, with 4 bases of the junction left unmatched. In germline, CDR1 is SQVTM, CDR2 ANQGSEA. CDR3 length equals 14 residues. The CDR3 DNA reads as TGCAGCGTTGGAGGGACAGGGTTTAACTATGGCTACACCTTC. Translation: CSVGGTGFNYGYTF.

This clone was recorded at least ten times. The chain combines TRBV11-3 with TRBJ1-1, with 8 bases aligning to TRBD1. The CDR3 sequence is 15 residues long. J gave up 11 bases and V 2 bases, and 13 bases lay outside the gene matches. CDR1 SGHNT and CDR2 YENEEA come from the germline V gene. The CDR3 region is CASSLTHQQGAVAFF. The DNA for the CDR3 is TGTGCCAGCAGCTTAACCCACCAGCAGGGGGCCGTGGCTTTCTTT.

This clone occurred a few times. The gene calls are TRBV6-8 and TRBJ1-5, with 7 bases fitting TRBD1. Germline lookup yields CDR1 MNHGY and CDR2 SAAAGT. The CDR3 has 18 residues. V dropped 5 bases and J dropped 0; count of bases not matched to a gene: 13. Here the CDR3 DNA reads TGTGCCAGCAGTCTTGCCACGGGACAGACTTATAGCAATCAGCCCCAGCATTTT. It yields the protein CASSLATGQTYSNQPQHF.

This chain connects TRBV18 to TRBJ2-3; possible D gene TRBD2, 6 bases. From germline, CDR1 is KGHSH and CDR2 LQKENI. Trimming pared 1 base from V and 2 bases from J, leaving 19 bases between. The length of the CDR3 is 18 residues. CDR3 region: CASSPQIQTSVDTDTQYF. In DNA form, the CDR3 reads TGTGCCAGCTCACCACAGATCCAGACTAGTGTCGACACAGATACGCAGTATTTT.

Ten or more counts support this clone. The chain couples TRBV11-3 to TRBJ1-1, with TRBD1 matching 7 bases. The germline V gene has CDR1 SGHNT and CDR2 YENEEA. The CDR3 covers 14 residues. V was clipped by 4 bases and J by 4 bases; unmatched bases: 6. The CDR3 spells CASSSQTGSTEAFF. The CDR3 DNA reads TGTGCCAGCAGCTCCCAGACAGGGAGCACTGAAGCTTTCTTT.

This clone was observed a few times. In DNA, the CDR3 is TGTGCCAGCAGTTATACCTACAATGAGCAGTTCTTC. Translation gives CASSYTYNEQFF. This chain links TRBV6-8 with TRBJ2-1, with no clear D. Per germline, CDR1 MNHGY and CDR2 SAAAGT. The CDR3 spans 12 residues. The V gene lost 3 bases and the J gene lost 2 bases, with 2 bases spanning the gap.

This clone was found a few times. This chain connects TRBV19 to TRBJ2-1, with D possibly being TRBD1 (8 bases). This CDR3 is 14 amino acids long. Trimming shortened V by 8 bases and J by 15 bases, and 26 bases separated the two germline ends. Looked up from germline, CDR1 is LNHDA and CDR2 is SQIVND (reference sequence). The CDR3 sequence is CASRIDQGAGALFF. In DNA form, the CDR3 reads TGTGCCAGTCGAATTGACCAGGGGGCGGGAGCACTGTTCTTC.